This paragraph reports one TCR beta chain. The data belong to a study of blood T cell repertoires in COVID-19. Study as a whole: Material from acute and convalescent COVID-19 was sourced from the United States, Italy and Spain. T cells, B-cell-depleted T cells, or PBMCs supplied cDNA or gDNA.

In the source study's methods: Estimated nucleated cell counts came from reference gene primer amplification. Only in-frame clones appear in the TCRdb table, and some are missing; sequencing was by immunoSEQ multiplex PCR. V, J and clone size were drawn from that table, and D and trimming were deduced from the DNA. Of about 300,000 clones listed, about 87% were seen once; the top ten hold around 1.2%. The germline V and J ends were trimmed by 2 bases and 5 bases, with 9 bases remaining between them. Looked up from germline, CDR1 is LGHDT and CDR2 is YNNKEL (reference sequence). CDR3 size: 14 residues.

The chain employs TRBV3-1 (or the pseudogene TRBV3-2) and TRBJ2-2, with D perhaps matching TRBD1 (5 bases). The sequenced sample was peripheral blood. The TCR sequence derives from a man between 70 and 80 years old with acute or convalescent COVID-19. The CDR3 DNA reads TGTGCCAGCAGCCAAAGGGGCCAGACCGGGGAGCTGTTTTTT. Translation: CASSQRGQTGELFF.